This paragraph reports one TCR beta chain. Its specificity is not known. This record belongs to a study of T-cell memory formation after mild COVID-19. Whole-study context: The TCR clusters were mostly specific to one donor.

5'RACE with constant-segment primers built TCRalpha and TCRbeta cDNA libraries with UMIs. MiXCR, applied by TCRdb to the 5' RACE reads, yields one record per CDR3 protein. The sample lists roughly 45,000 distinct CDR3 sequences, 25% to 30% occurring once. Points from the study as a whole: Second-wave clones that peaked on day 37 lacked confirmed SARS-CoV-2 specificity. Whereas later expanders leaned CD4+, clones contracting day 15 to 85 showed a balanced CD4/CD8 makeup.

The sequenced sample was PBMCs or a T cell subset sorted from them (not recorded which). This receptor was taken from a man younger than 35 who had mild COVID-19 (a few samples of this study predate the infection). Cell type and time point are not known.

CDR3 amino acids: CSAKGGNTGELFF. The CDR3, as DNA: TGCAGTGCTAAGGGGGGAAACACCGGGGAGCTGTTTTTT. V gene TRBV20-1 combines with J gene TRBJ2-2; either TRBD1 or TRBD2 may fit D (6 bases each). Germline assignment: CDR1 DFQATT and CDR2 SNEGSKA (reference sequence). The CDR3 is 13 residues long. The V gene lost 4 bases and the J gene lost 2 bases, with 8 bases spanning the gap.